This T cell receptor beta chain came from a study of Ad26.COV2.S vaccination and SARS-CoV-2 variants. The CDR3 has 16 amino acids. Germline-derived CDR1 and CDR2 are LNHDA and SQIVND (reference sequence). V was clipped by 2 bases and J by 3 bases; unmatched bases: 5. This sample's treatment: roughly 18 received Ad26.COV2.S at low or high dose, single or two shots; about 5 received placebo; per-sample allocation not given. Vaccine and placebo recipients were sampled on day 63 after the first injection. Produced via immunoSEQ multiplex PCR; TCRdb's table is partial and in-frame only. The table records some 320,000 clones, over 80% of them present only once.

The chain carries TRBV19 and TRBJ2-2; 8 nucleotides agree with TRBD2. The specimen was peripheral blood, collected in a trial of Ad26.COV2.S vaccine versus placebo. This clonotype was sampled from a person between 18 and 65 years old who received the Ad26.COV2.S COVID-19 vaccine or a placebo. The CDR3 spells CASSISGGSDTGELFF. Written as DNA, the CDR3 is TGTGCCAGTAGTATAAGCGGGGGTTCGGACACCGGGGAGCTGTTTTTT. Using reference TRBV19 and TRBJ2-2 for the parts outside the CDR3, the full variable domain is DGGITQSPKYLFRKEGQNVTLSCEQNLNHDAMYWYRQDPGQGLRLIYYSQIVNDFQKGDIAEGYSVSREKKESFPLTVTSAQKNPTAFYLCASSISGGSDTGELFFGEGSRLTVL.